These 20 T cell receptor beta chains came from one sample sequenced in a study of beta chain features in type 1 diabetes. Expressed TCRB transcripts were sequenced because the isolated RNA had all been reverse transcribed beforehand. The table came from immunoSEQ multiplex PCR; TCRdb's copy has only in-frame clones and leaves some out. The table has roughly 260,000 clones, roughly 22% seen once. No antigen has been assigned to these receptors. Whole-study findings and limits: Among all four CD4+ subsets, Type 1 diabetes patients had TCRB CDR3s that were moderately but significantly shorter.

Material for sequencing was naive CD4+ T cells from blood. Receptors originate from a woman aged 40-49 years with type 1 diabetes.

The chain carries TRBV7-9 and TRBJ2-1; D may be TRBD2 (7 bases). Trimming removed 0 bases from V and 1 base from J, with 16 bases in between. The CDR3 has 18 amino acids. Germline V gives CDR1 SEHNR, CDR2 FQNEAQ (reference sequence). DNA for the CDR3: TGTGCCAGCAGCTTAGCGTGGGGGCTAGCGGTATCCTACAATGAGCAGTTCTTC. Translated, it gives CASSLAWGLAVSYNEQFF.

In its sample, this clone was seen a few times. This chain connects TRBV6-5 to TRBJ1-2; the D gene is possibly TRBD1 (6 bases). Trimming stripped 4 bases from V and 6 bases from J, with 21 bases between. The CDR3 length is 16 residues. Germline CDR1 reads MNHEY; CDR2 reads SVGAGI. The CDR3 nucleotides read TGTGCCAGCAGTTCACGTACAAAGGGGGTGTTCGATGGCTACACCTTC. It encodes CASSSRTKGVFDGYTF.

The V gene is TRBV27, the J gene TRBJ1-5; possibly TRBD1 for D (5 bases). Trimming pared 0 bases from V and 7 bases from J, leaving 13 bases between. The CDR3 runs to 15 residues. The germline CDR1 and CDR2 sequences are MNHEY and SMNVEV (reference sequence). In DNA, the CDR3 is TGTGCCAGCAGTTTATCGGGGCAGGGTAAACAGCCCCAGCATTTT. Its translation is CASSLSGQGKQPQHF.

The chain employs TRBV7-9 and TRBJ2-7; D is possibly TRBD1 (5 bases). The V and J ends lost 1 base and 2 bases respectively, with 12 bases between them. The CDR3 is made up of 15 amino acids. The germline V gene has CDR1 SEHNR and CDR2 FQNEAQ (reference sequence). CDR3 DNA sequence: TGTGCCAGCAGCTTAGAAGGCGTCAGGGCCTACGAGCAGTACTTC. Translated, it gives CASSLEGVRAYEQYF.

This clone was observed a few times. This chain uses TRBV5-1 with TRBJ1-2; D remains ambiguous. This CDR3 has 13 residues. Per germline, CDR1 SGHRS and CDR2 YFSETQ. With 4 bases removed from V and 4 bases from J, the gap between germline ends came to 11 bases. The CDR3 DNA is TGCGCCAGCAGCATTGACATATTCTATGGCTACACCTTC. Translated: CASSIDIFYGYTF.

The J gene is TRBJ2-1, the V gene TRBV5-1, with TRBD1 matching 10 bases. V lost 4 bases to trimming and J lost 12 bases; unmatched junction nucleotides: 7. This CDR3 has 13 residues. Germline V gene sequence: CDR1 SGHRS, CDR2 YFSETQ. The DNA for the CDR3 is TGCGCCAGCAGCCTATTAAGGACAGGGGGGCAGTTCTTC. The encoded protein is CASSLLRTGGQFF.

This clone was found a few times. This chain links TRBV4-2 with TRBJ1-1; a possible D gene is TRBD1 (6 bases). This CDR3 is 14 amino acids long. The germline CDR1 and CDR2 sequences are LGHNA and YNFKEQ. V was cut by 1 base and J by 3 bases, with 9 bases left in between. CDR3 region: CASSQVTGDTEAFF. The CDR3 coding sequence is TGTGCCAGCAGCCAAGTGACAGGAGACACTGAAGCTTTCTTT.

The rearrangement joins TRBV4-3 to TRBJ2-3; 8 bases agree with TRBD1. This CDR3 is built from 17 residues. Germline CDR1 and CDR2: LGHNA and YSLEER. The V segment lost 3 bases and the J segment 2 bases; nucleotides outside the gene matches: 10. The CDR3 DNA reads as TGCGCCAGCAGCCAGGCTCGCGGACAGGGTAACACAGATACGCAGTATTTT. Amino acids: CASSQARGQGNTDTQYF.

This clone was observed a handful of times. The rearrangement joins TRBV10-3 to TRBJ1-2; perhaps TRBD1 as D (5 bases). The CDR3 runs 13 residues. V was shortened by 11 bases and J by 6 bases, with 19 bases between the two germline ends. Per germline, CDR1 ENHRY and CDR2 SYGVKD. The DNA of the CDR3 is TGTGCCGCCACAGAGGGGACTTGGAATGGCTACACCTTC. Translated: CAATEGTWNGYTF.

This clone was detected a few times. The CDR3 protein is CAWSEVAGTGETQYF. The CDR3, as DNA: TGTGCCTGGAGTGAGGTCGCAGGGACTGGCGAGACCCAGTACTTC. V usage is TRBV30 and J usage is TRBJ2-5, with D possibly TRBD2 on 6 matching bases. Trimming took 1 base from V and 5 from J, leaving 17 bases between them. The CDR3 loop spans 15 amino acids. Per the germline V gene, CDR1 is GTSNPN and CDR2 is SVGIG (reference sequence).

V is TRBV9 and J is TRBJ1-5; D possibly corresponds to TRBD1 (5 bases). The CDR3 has 14 amino acids. V lost 3 bases, J lost 6 bases, and 13 bases lay in between. Per germline, CDR1 SGDLS and CDR2 YYNGEE. The chain's CDR3 is CASSGQGFGQPQHF. DNA for the CDR3: TGTGCCAGCAGCGGTCAGGGTTTTGGTCAGCCCCAGCATTTT.

The rearrangement uses TRBV7-9 and TRBJ2-7; a possible D gene is TRBD2 (5 bases). The V and J ends lost 5 bases and 2 bases respectively, with 13 bases between them. The length of the CDR3 is 14 residues. Per the germline V gene, CDR1 is SEHNR and CDR2 is FQNEAQ (reference sequence). CDR3 loop: CASSPEDGAYEQYF. CDR3 DNA sequence: TGTGCCAGCAGCCCAGAGGACGGGGCCTACGAGCAGTACTTC.

This clone has a handful of counts. V gene TRBV6-6 combines with J gene TRBJ2-7, with D tentatively TRBD1 (6 bases). The germline V gene encodes CDR1 MNHNY and CDR2 SVGAGI (reference sequence). The CDR3 covers 11 residues. V dropped 5 bases and J dropped 5 bases, with 7 bases sitting between them. The CDR3 here is CASSGQNEQYF. The DNA of the CDR3 is TGTGCCAGCAGTGGACAGAACGAGCAGTACTTC.

The table lists this clone with a few counts. The chain uses TRBV9 and TRBJ1-5; D not resolved. CDR3 size: 14 residues. V shed 0 bases and J shed 5 bases, with 9 bases lying between them. Germline CDR1 and CDR2: SGDLS and YYNGEE. This CDR3 reads CASSVGGGDQPQHF. In nucleotides, the CDR3 is TGTGCCAGCAGCGTAGGGGGAGGTGATCAGCCCCAGCATTTT.

The chain couples TRBV25-1 to TRBJ2-3; D gene unclear. Germline V lookup: CDR1 MGHDK, CDR2 SYGVNS. CDR3 length: 15 residues. Trimming pared 2 bases from V and 5 bases from J, leaving 14 bases between. This CDR3 is CASSEGQVFGDTQYF. In DNA form, the CDR3 reads TGTGCCAGCAGTGAAGGGCAGGTATTTGGAGATACGCAGTATTTT.

This clone was detected only a few times. V is TRBV7-9 and J is TRBJ2-3; 7 nucleotides agree with TRBD1. V gave up 5 bases and J gave up 6 bases; unmatched junction bases: 14. Germline lookup yields CDR1 SEHNR and CDR2 FQNEAQ (reference sequence). CDR3 size: 16 residues. In DNA form, the CDR3 reads TGTGCCAGCAGCCCCCGACAGGGCATTACTCTGGATACGCAGTATTTT. It yields the protein CASSPRQGITLDTQYF.

This clone was counted only a few times. The V gene is TRBV30, the J gene TRBJ2-3; 13 positions match TRBD2. Trimming cost V 8 bases and J 4 bases; bases outside gene matches: 6. This CDR3 has 14 residues. Germline-derived CDR1 and CDR2 are GTSNPN and SVGIG (reference sequence). The CDR3 is CARSGLAGADTQYF. CDR3 coding DNA: TGTGCCCGCAGTGGACTAGCGGGAGCAGATACGCAGTATTTT.

Only a few counts were recorded for this clone. The chain recombines TRBV10-3 with TRBJ1-1, with a tentative D call TRBD1 (5 bases). V dropped 3 bases and J dropped 3 bases, with 8 bases sitting between them. Per the germline V gene, CDR1 is ENHRY and CDR2 is SYGVKD. CDR3 size: 13 residues. The CDR3 sequence is CAISDQGDTEAFF. The CDR3 DNA reads TGTGCCATCAGTGACCAAGGGGACACTGAAGCTTTCTTT.

This clone was picked up a small number of times. The chain recombines TRBV7-2 with TRBJ2-7; 7 bases map to TRBD1. The CDR3 totals 15 residues. Germline assignment: CDR1 SGHTA and CDR2 FQGNSA. V was pared by 4 bases and J by 0 bases, with 6 bases of the junction left unmatched. CDR3 in amino acids: CASSSHRGGSYEQYF. The CDR3 region has the DNA TGTGCCAGCAGCTCCCACAGGGGTGGCTCCTACGAGCAGTACTTC.

This clone turned up a few times. The rearrangement uses TRBV14 and TRBJ2-3; 7 bases are a match to TRBD1. V trimming: 3 bases; J trimming: 9 bases; junction bases outside the gene matches: 3. CDR1 is SGHDN and CDR2 is FVKESK in the germline V gene. The CDR3 sequence is 12 residues long. The CDR3 DNA is TGTGCCAGCAGCCAGGACAGGAGAACGCAGTATTTT. Translation: CASSQDRRTQYF.